This TCR beta chain derives from a study of blood T cells in healthy people across ages. Study overall: The capture of about one barcoded beta molecule per two T cells was achieved by template switching.

Study-wide findings and caveats: Diversity of TCR beta correlated strongly with naive T cell percentage.

Germline V CDR1 and CDR2: KGHSH, LQKENI. CDR3 length equals 13 residues. The ends were cut back, 2 bases at V and 10 bases at J, with 14 bases in the middle. It was with a sample-barcoded 5' primer and a J-beta primer mix that a second PCR of roughly 7 to 12 cycles was run. A template-switch adaptor with 12 random nucleotides tagged each cDNA molecule. One entry per CDR3 protein, called by TCRdb with MiXCR from the 5' RACE reads. The table has 700,000 to 900,000 distinct CDR3 sequences, approximately 55% seen once. Total RNA, at least 5.5 micrograms per sample, was extracted from PBMCs. Remarks on this clonotype: Its antigen remains unknown.

J is TRBJ2-5 and V is TRBV18; weak D call: TRBD2 (6 bases). The sequencing input was blood. This receptor was identified in an elderly man in good health. The CDR3 region is CASSPRTTMSQYF. Written as DNA, the CDR3 is TGTGCCAGCTCACCAAGGACTACCATGAGCCAGTACTTC.